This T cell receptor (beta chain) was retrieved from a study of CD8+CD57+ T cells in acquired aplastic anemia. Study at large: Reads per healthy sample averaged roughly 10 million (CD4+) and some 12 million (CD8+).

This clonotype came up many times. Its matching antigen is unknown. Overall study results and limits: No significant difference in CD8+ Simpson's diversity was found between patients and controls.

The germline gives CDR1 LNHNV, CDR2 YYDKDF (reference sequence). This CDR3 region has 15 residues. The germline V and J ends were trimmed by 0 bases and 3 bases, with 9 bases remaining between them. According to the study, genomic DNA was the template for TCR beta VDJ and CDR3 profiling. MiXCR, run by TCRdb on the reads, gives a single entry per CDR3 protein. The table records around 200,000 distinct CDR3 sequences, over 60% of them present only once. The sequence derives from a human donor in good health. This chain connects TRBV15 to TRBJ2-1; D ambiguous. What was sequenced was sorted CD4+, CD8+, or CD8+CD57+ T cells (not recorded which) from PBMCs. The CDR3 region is CATSRDRTDYNEQFF. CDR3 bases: TGTGCCACCAGCAGAGATAGGACGGACTACAATGAGCAGTTCTTC.